The 20 T cell receptor beta chains given below trace back to one sample, sequenced in a study of shared clonotypes between healthy human individuals. Here immunoSEQ multiplex PCR was the method, and the copy in TCRdb shows in-frame clones only, minus some. The table includes some 2,400,000 clones, approximately 95% detected once. The source material was naive CD4+ T cells sorted from blood. Subset of the sample: CD45RA+ positively selected. These receptors all stem from a man aged 18 to 29 in good health.

The chain employs TRBV7-3 and TRBJ2-3; TRBD2 agrees at 10 bases. V dropped 0 bases and J dropped 1; count of bases not matched to a gene: 7. CDR3 length equals 18 residues. Per the germline V gene, CDR1 is SGHTA and CDR2 is FQGTGA. CDR3 sequence reads: CASSLTPAGGVGTDTQYF. DNA for the CDR3: TGTGCCAGCAGCTTAACCCCAGCGGGGGGGGTTGGCACAGATACGCAGTATTTT.

Comments on this clone: Other nucleotide sequences from this sample produce the same CDR3. This rearrangement joins TRBV4-1 to TRBJ1-5; the match to TRBD1 covers 7 bases. V lost 0 bases and J lost 2; bases outside the gene matches: 1. The CDR3 sequence is 15 residues long. From germline, CDR1 is MGHRA and CDR2 YSYEKL. CDR3 DNA: TGCGCCAGCAGCCAAGAAGGGGGCGGCAATCAGCCCCAGCATTTT. Its translation is CASSQEGGGNQPQHF.

The gene calls are TRBV5-8 and TRBJ2-5; D may be TRBD1 or TRBD2 (6 bases each). V was shortened by 0 bases and J by 1 base, with 7 bases between the two germline ends. The CDR3 totals 14 residues. Germline CDR1 reads SGHTS; CDR2 reads YDEGEE. The CDR3 reads CASSLAGAQETQYF. The CDR3 coding sequence is TGTGCCAGCAGCTTGGCGGGGGCCCAAGAGACCCAGTACTTC. Full variable domain (outside the CDR3, taken from reference TRBV5-8 and TRBJ2-5): EAGVTQSPTHLIKTRGQQATLRCSPISGHTSVYWYQQALGLGLQFLLWYDEGEERNRGNFPPRFSGRQFPNYSSELNVNALELEDSALYLCASSLAGAQETQYFGPGTRLLVL.

The V and J genes are TRBV28 and TRBJ2-5; TRBD1 is a possible D gene (5 bases). This CDR3 has 12 residues. V was clipped by 6 bases and J by 9 bases, with 14 bases between them. Germline assignment: CDR1 MDHEN and CDR2 SYDVKM. CDR3 protein: CASRTLGQPQYF. The CDR3, as DNA: TGTGCCAGCAGAACCCTGGGGCAGCCCCAGTACTTC.

On this clone itself: The sample contains more than one DNA sequence encoding this CDR3. V gene TRBV4-3 combines with J gene TRBJ1-5; the D is unclear. Trimming pared 0 bases from V and 4 bases from J, leaving 7 bases between. Germline CDR1 reads LGHNA; CDR2 reads YSLEER. CDR3 size: 14 residues. This CDR3 reads CASSQDWGNQPQHF. CDR3 bases: TGCGCCAGCAGCCAAGATTGGGGAAATCAGCCCCAGCATTTT.

Concerning this clone: This sample includes further DNA sequences coding for the same CDR3. This chain uses TRBV6-6 with TRBJ2-7; D remains ambiguous. The CDR3 contains 13 residues. Trimming stripped 0 bases from V and 4 bases from J, with 7 bases between. From germline, CDR1 is MNHNY and CDR2 SVGAGI (reference sequence). The CDR3 sequence: CASSYSGSYEQYF. CDR3 nucleotide sequence: TGTGCCAGCAGTTACTCGGGCTCGTACGAGCAGTACTTC.

The V call is TRBV5-1, the J call TRBJ1-4; 11 nucleotides agree with TRBD1. Germline lookup yields CDR1 SGHRS and CDR2 YFSETQ. This CDR3 comprises 16 residues. Trimming cost V 0 bases and J 7 bases; bases outside gene matches: 5. The CDR3 DNA sequence: TGCGCCAGCAGCTTGGAGGACAGGGGGCGCGGTGAAAAACTGTTTTTT. Translation: CASSLEDRGRGEKLFF. Together with reference TRBV5-1 and TRBJ1-4, the CDR3 gives the full variable domain: KAGVTQTPRYLIKTRGQQVTLSCSPISGHRSVSWYQQTPGQGLQFLFEYFSETQRNKGNFPGRFSGRQFSNSRSEMNVSTLELGDSALYLCASSLEDRGRGEKLFFGSGTQLSVL.

The CDR3 sequence: CASSESGQETQYF. Here the CDR3 DNA reads TGTGCCAGCAGTGAATCAGGGCAAGAGACCCAGTACTTC. The V call is TRBV2, the J call TRBJ2-5; D might be TRBD1 (5 bases). The CDR3 totals 13 residues. Trimming cost V 2 bases and J 2 bases, with 6 bases left between them. Germline-derived CDR1 and CDR2 are SNHLY and FYNNEI.

The rearrangement joins TRBV6-1 to TRBJ2-7, with 12 bases that match TRBD1. CDR3 length: 14 amino acids. Germline values: CDR1 MNHNS, CDR2 SASEGT. J lost 7 bases, V lost 3 bases, and 4 bases had no gene match. The CDR3 sequence: CASSEGQGAGEQYF. The CDR3 coding sequence is TGTGCCAGCAGTGAGGGACAGGGGGCTGGGGAGCAGTACTTC.

The rearrangement joins TRBV30 to TRBJ2-1, with D uncertain. The CDR3 extends over 13 amino acids. V lost 3 bases and J 2 bases, leaving 8 bases between the germline ends. Germline CDR1 and CDR2: GTSNPN and SVGIG (reference sequence). CDR3 bases: TGTGCCTGGAGGGGAATGGCCTACAATGAGCAGTTCTTC. Translation gives CAWRGMAYNEQFF.

V usage is TRBV11-2 and J usage is TRBJ1-3, with TRBD1 as a possible D gene (6 bases). The V end lost 6 bases, the J end lost 2 bases, and 17 bases lay between the germline ends. The germline gives CDR1 SGHAT, CDR2 FQNNGV. The CDR3 sequence is 16 residues long. CDR3 in DNA: TGTGCCAGCAGGAAAATAGGGGGGGCGACTGGAAACACCATATATTTT. Translated, it gives CASRKIGGATGNTIYF.

A single count supports this clone. The rearrangement joins TRBV29-1 to TRBJ2-2, with 7 bases fitting TRBD1. The CDR3 is 13 amino acids. With V trimmed by 6 bases and J by 6 bases, 7 bases remained unmatched. Germline loops: CDR1 SQVTM, CDR2 ANQGSEA. The CDR3 region is CSVGQRSAGELFF. The DNA for the CDR3 is TGCAGCGTGGGACAGAGATCGGCCGGGGAGCTGTTTTTT.

The rearrangement uses TRBV5-4 and TRBJ1-1; no clear D. The CDR3 sequence is 15 residues long. Looked up from germline, CDR1 is SGHNT and CDR2 is YYREEE (reference sequence). V dropped 1 base and J dropped 4 bases, with 14 bases sitting between them. The CDR3 protein is CASSLPGLLGTEAFF. For the CDR3, the DNA is TGTGCCAGCAGCTTGCCAGGCCTACTAGGCACTGAAGCTTTCTTT.

The chain links TRBV18 to TRBJ2-4; 8 positions match TRBD2. The CDR3 extends over 20 amino acids. The junction had 15 bases not matched to a gene; V was cut back by 1 base and J by 1 base. Germline V gene data show CDR1 as KGHSH and CDR2 as LQKENI. CDR3 coding DNA: TGTGCCAGCTCACCACGCCCAGCGGGAGAGGGAATTGGTGCCAAAAACATTCAGTACTTC. Its protein is CASSPRPAGEGIGAKNIQYF.

The chain carries TRBV6-1 and TRBJ2-1; 9 bases map to TRBD2. The V and J ends lost 8 bases and 6 bases, in that order; junction bases with no gene match: 8. Germline V lookup: CDR1 MNHNS, CDR2 SASEGT. The CDR3 spans 14 residues. The CDR3 loop reads CASGTAGGRNEQFF. Written as DNA, the CDR3 is TGTGCCAGCGGGACTGCGGGGGGGCGCAATGAGCAGTTCTTC.

The chain combines TRBV7-9 with TRBJ2-5; TRBD2 is a possible D gene (5 bases). With 3 bases removed from V and 5 bases from J, the gap between germline ends came to 13 bases. This CDR3 comprises 14 residues. The V gene's germline CDR1 is SEHNR and CDR2 FQNEAQ (reference sequence). In DNA, the CDR3 is TGTGCCAGCAGCTTCCCCCCCGGGGATGAGACCCAGTACTTC. Its translation is CASSFPPGDETQYF.

This sequence joins TRBV28 and TRBJ2-7; D is undetermined. This CDR3 contains 14 residues. Germline V CDR1 and CDR2: MDHEN, SYDVKM. The V gene lost 2 bases and the J gene lost 2 bases, with 10 bases spanning the gap. CDR3 nucleotides: TGTGCCAGCAGTTTACTGGGAAGGACCTACGAGCAGTACTTC. Translated, it gives CASSLLGRTYEQYF.

The chain recombines TRBV7-2 with TRBJ2-7, with 9 nucleotides matching TRBD2. Germline values: CDR1 SGHTA, CDR2 FQGNSA. Trimming at V came to 4 bases and at J to 1 base, leaving 5 bases not matched to a gene. This CDR3 region has 15 residues. Here the CDR3 DNA reads TGTGCCAGCAGCTCAAATAGCGGGAGTTCCTACGAGCAGTACTTC. It translates to CASSSNSGSSYEQYF.

The chain is built from TRBV7-2 and TRBJ2-5; D may correspond to TRBD1 or TRBD2 (5 bases each). Germline CDR1 SGHTA, CDR2 FQGNSA. This CDR3 has 17 residues. Trimming took 1 base from V and 5 from J, leaving 20 bases between them. CDR3 in amino acids: CASSLVWLAQGRETQYF. The CDR3 DNA reads as TGTGCCAGCAGCTTAGTCTGGCTGGCGCAGGGACGCGAGACCCAGTACTTC.

The V call is TRBV27, the J call TRBJ2-3; weak D call: TRBD2 (7 bases). Germline V gene data show CDR1 as MNHEY and CDR2 as SMNVEV (reference sequence). CDR3 length equals 17 residues. Deletions cut 5 bases from V and 0 bases from J, with 18 bases between. The CDR3 DNA follows: TGTGCCAGCAGTCGGCTCGGTAGGGGGGGTAGCACAGATACGCAGTATTTT. Translation gives CASSRLGRGGSTDTQYF.